This TCR beta chain was sequenced during a study of cytomegalovirus exposure and HLA in healthy donors. On this clone: Antigen specificity is unknown.

General study points: Apart from CMV serostatus, no immune exposure information was available. High specificity and sensitivity for cytomegalovirus status were reported for the classifier. A later analysis linked a missense DCLRE1C variant to TCR beta V- and J-gene trimming. Most TCR beta V segments were productive about 87% or about 30% of the time in an earlier analysis.

PCR was performed using 60 Vbeta and 13 Jbeta primers. Here immunoSEQ multiplex PCR was the method, and the copy in TCRdb shows in-frame clones only, minus some. This sample has about 130,000 clones, with about two thirds found just once. From germline, CDR1 is SGDLS and CDR2 YYNGEE. V shed 0 bases and J 2 bases; nucleotides not matched to a gene: 2. The CDR3 is made up of 14 amino acids. The sequencing input was PBMCs. This clonotype originated in a young man in good health and CMV-seronegative. V usage is TRBV9 and J usage is TRBJ2-7; TRBD1 agrees at 7 bases. The CDR3 here is CASSVADRTYEQYF. CDR3 DNA sequence: TGTGCCAGCAGCGTAGCGGACAGGACCTACGAGCAGTACTTC.